Below, one T cell receptor beta chain is given with its context. As yet, its antigen is unknown. The data were obtained in a study of cytomegalovirus exposure and HLA in healthy donors. Whole-study context: Researchers found that roughly 81% of fewer than 450 genotyped donors fell within the Caucasian-associated ancestry cluster. Overall study findings and caveats: Fewer N-insertions than the approximately 700-donor mean were reportedly shown by an Asian-associated ancestry cluster in a later analysis. HLA allele associations emerged for 15,000 to 20,000 TCR beta sequences in a later analysis, at 0.05 false discovery rate.

60 Vbeta and 13 Jbeta primers were used in PCR. Using immunoSEQ multiplex PCR, the repertoire was profiled, and TCRdb retains in-frame clones only, with some absent. The sample holds about 180,000 clones, around 76% seen once. CDR3 length: 14 residues. Trimming stripped 3 bases from V and 2 bases from J, with 10 bases between. Germline V gives CDR1 SGHVS, CDR2 FQNEAQ. The source of this sequence is a man aged 35-49 years in good health and CMV-seronegative. The J gene is TRBJ1-2, the V gene TRBV7-8; weak D call: TRBD1 (6 bases). Sample: PBMCs. CDR3 sequence reads: CASSFRDTNYGYTF. In DNA, the CDR3 is TGTGCCAGCAGCTTTAGGGACACAAACTATGGCTACACCTTC.